Sequencing of this TCR beta chain was carried out in a study of cytomegalovirus exposure and HLA in healthy donors. Looking at the study overall: Caucasian-associated ancestry cluster membership applied to 75% to 85% of 398 genotyped donors. Study-level results: Reported results showed that the classifier diagnosed cytomegalovirus status with high specificity and sensitivity. HLA alleles were associated with 16,000 or so TCR beta sequences in a later analysis at 0.05 false discovery rate.

Trimming removed 10 bases from V and 2 bases from J, with 18 bases in between. This CDR3 spans 15 amino acids. Germline CDR1 and CDR2: ENHRY and SYGVKD. This clone appeared a few times. The target antigen is unknown. This PCR relied on a set of 60 Vbeta primers and 13 Jbeta primers. The data were produced by immunoSEQ multiplex PCR, yet TCRdb's version contains in-frame clones alone and is incomplete. The sample has around 200,000 clones, about three quarters seen once. This rearrangement joins TRBV10-3 to TRBJ2-1, with D perhaps matching TRBD2 (6 bases). Sequencing used PBMCs. The TCR sequence derives from a woman aged 55-69 years in good health and CMV-seropositive. The CDR3 DNA reads TGTGCCACCCAGGGACTTACCGGTACCTACAATGAGCAGTTCTTC. This gives the protein CATQGLTGTYNEQFF.